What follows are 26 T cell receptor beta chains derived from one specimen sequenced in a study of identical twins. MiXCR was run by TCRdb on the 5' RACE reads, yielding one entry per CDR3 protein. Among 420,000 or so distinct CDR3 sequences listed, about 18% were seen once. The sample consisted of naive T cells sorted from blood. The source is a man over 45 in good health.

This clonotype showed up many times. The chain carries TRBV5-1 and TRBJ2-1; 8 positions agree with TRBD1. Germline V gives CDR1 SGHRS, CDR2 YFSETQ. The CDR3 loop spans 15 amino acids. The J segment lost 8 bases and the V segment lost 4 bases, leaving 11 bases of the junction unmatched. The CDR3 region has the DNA TGCGCCAGCAGCCACGACAGGGGATTTTCGGATGAGCAGTTCTTC. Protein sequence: CASSHDRGFSDEQFF.

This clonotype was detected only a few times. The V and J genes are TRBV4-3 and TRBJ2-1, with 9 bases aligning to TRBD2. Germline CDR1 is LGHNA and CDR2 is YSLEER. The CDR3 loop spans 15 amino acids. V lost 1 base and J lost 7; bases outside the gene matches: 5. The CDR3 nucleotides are TGCGCCAGCAGCCAAGGCCGGGGACTAGCAAATGAGCAGTTCTTC. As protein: CASSQGRGLANEQFF.

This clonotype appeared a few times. CDR3 amino acids: CASSPTGDSRFRKLFF. DNA of the CDR3: TGTGCCAGCAGTCCGACCGGGGACAGTCGTTTTCGAAAACTGTTTTTT. The chain combines TRBV6-1 with TRBJ1-4; 7 nucleotides match TRBD1. Germline CDR1 reads MNHNS; CDR2 reads SASEGT. The J segment lost 10 bases and the V segment lost 5 bases, leaving 16 bases of the junction unmatched. This CDR3 is built from 16 residues.

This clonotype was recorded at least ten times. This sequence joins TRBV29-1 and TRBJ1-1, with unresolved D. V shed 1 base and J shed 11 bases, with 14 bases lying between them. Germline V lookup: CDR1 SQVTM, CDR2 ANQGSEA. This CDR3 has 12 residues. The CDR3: CSVEGRVVNAFF. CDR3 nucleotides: TGCAGCGTTGAAGGACGGGTGGTGAATGCTTTCTTT.

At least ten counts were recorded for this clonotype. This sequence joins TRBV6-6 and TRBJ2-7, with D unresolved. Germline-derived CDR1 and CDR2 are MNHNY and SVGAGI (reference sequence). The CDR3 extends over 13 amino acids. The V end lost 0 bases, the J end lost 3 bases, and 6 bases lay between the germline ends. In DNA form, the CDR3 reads TGTGCCAGCAGTTACTCGATACTCTACGAGCAGTACTTC. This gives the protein CASSYSILYEQYF.

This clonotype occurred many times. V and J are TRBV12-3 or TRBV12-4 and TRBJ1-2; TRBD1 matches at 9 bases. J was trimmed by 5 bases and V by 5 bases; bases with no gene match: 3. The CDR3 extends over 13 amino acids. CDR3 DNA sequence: TGTGCCAGCAGTCGGACAGGGGCATATGGCTACACCTTC. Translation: CASSRTGAYGYTF.

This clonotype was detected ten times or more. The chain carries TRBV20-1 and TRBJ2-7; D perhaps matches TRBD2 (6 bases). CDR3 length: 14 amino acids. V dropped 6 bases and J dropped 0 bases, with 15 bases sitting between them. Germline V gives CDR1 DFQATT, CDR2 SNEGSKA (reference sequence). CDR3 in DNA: TGCAGTGCGCCTGAGGGCGGGGTCTCCTACGAGCAGTACTTC. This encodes CSAPEGGVSYEQYF.

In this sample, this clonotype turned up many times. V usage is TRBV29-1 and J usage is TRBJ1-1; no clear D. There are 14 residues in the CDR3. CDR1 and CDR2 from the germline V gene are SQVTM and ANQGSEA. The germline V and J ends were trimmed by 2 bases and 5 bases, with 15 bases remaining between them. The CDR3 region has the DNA TGCAGCGTTGAACGACCTCCCTTTAGGACTGAAGCTTTCTTT. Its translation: CSVERPPFRTEAFF.

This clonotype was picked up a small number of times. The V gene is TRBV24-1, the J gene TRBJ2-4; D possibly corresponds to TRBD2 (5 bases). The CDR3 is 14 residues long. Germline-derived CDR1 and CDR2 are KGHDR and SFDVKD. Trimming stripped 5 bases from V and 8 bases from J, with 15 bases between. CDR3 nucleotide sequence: TGTGCCACCAGTGGAGACTCTTCCGGGGACATTCAGTACTTC. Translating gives CATSGDSSGDIQYF.

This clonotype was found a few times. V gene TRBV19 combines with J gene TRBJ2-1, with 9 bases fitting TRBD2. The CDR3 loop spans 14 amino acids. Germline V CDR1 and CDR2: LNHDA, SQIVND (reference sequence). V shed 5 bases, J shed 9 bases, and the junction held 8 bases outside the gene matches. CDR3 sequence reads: CASSGREGLGEQFF. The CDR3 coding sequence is TGTGCCAGTAGTGGGCGGGAGGGCCTAGGTGAGCAGTTCTTC.

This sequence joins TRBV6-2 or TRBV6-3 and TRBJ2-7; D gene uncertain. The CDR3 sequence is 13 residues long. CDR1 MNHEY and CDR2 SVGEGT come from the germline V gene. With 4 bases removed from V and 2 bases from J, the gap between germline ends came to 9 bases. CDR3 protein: CASSWATAYEQYF. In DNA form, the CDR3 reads TGTGCCAGCAGTTGGGCCACCGCCTACGAGCAGTACTTC.

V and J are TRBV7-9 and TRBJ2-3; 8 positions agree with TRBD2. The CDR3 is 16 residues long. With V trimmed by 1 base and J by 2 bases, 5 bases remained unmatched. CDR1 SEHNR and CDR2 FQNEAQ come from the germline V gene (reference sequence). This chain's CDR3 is CASSLVTSGFTDTQYF. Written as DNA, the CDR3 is TGTGCCAGCAGCTTAGTTACTAGCGGCTTCACAGATACGCAGTATTTT.

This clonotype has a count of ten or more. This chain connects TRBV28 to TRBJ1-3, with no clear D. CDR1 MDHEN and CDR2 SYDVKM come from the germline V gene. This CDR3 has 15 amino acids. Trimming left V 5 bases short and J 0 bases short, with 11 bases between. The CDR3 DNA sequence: TGTGCCAGCAGTCGCCGGGTCCTCTCTGGAAACACCATATATTTT. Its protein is CASSRRVLSGNTIYF.

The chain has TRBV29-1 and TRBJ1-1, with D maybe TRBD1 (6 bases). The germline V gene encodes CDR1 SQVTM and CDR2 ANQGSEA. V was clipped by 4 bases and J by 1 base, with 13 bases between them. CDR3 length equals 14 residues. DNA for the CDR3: TGCAGCGTTGGGGGGGCCAGACAGAACACTGAAGCTTTCTTT. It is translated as CSVGGARQNTEAFF.

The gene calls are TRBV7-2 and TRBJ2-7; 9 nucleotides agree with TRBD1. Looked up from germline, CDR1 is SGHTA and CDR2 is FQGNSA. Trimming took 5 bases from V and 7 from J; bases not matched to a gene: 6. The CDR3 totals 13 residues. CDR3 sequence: CASSQPGQGEQYF. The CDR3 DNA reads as TGTGCCAGCAGCCAACCGGGACAGGGTGAGCAGTACTTC.

The CDR3 region is CASSFLSGLVNTEAFF. CDR3 bases: TGTGCCAGCAGCTTTCTTTCCGGCTTGGTGAACACTGAAGCTTTCTTT. The gene calls are TRBV5-5 and TRBJ1-1; D gene ambiguous. The CDR3 has 16 residues. The germline V gene encodes CDR1 SGHKS and CDR2 YYEKEE (reference sequence). V was trimmed by 2 bases and J by 0 bases, leaving 14 bases between them.

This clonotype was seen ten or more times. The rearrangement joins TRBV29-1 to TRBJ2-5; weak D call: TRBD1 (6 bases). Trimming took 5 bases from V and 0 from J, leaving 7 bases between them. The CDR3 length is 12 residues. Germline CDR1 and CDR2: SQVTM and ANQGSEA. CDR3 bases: TGCAGCGTTCGACAGGACCAAGAGACCCAGTACTTC. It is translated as CSVRQDQETQYF.

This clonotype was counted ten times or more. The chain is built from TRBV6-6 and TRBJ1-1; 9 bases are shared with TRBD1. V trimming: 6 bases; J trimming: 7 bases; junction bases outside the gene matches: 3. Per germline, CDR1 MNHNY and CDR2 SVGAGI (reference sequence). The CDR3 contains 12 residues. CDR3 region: CASRRQGGEAFF. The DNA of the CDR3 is TGTGCCAGCAGGAGACAGGGGGGTGAAGCTTTCTTT.

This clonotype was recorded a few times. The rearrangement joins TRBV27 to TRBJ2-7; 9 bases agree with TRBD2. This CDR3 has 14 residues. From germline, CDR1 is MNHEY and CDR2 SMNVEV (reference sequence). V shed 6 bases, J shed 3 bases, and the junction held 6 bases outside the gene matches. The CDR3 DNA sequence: TGTGCCAGCAGCCATAGCGGGAGAAGCTACGAGCAGTACTTC. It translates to CASSHSGRSYEQYF.

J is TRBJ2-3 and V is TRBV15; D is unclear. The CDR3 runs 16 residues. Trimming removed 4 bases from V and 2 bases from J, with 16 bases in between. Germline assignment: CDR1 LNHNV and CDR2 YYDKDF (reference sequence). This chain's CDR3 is CATSIKKVSFTDTQYF. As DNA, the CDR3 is TGTGCCACCAGCATAAAAAAAGTAAGCTTCACAGATACGCAGTATTTT.

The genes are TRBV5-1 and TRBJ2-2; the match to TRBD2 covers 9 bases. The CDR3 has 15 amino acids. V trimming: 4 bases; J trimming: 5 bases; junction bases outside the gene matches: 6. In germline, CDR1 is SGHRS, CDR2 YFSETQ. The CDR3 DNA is TGCGCCAGCAGCCCACCTAGCGGGAAGACCGGGGAGCTGTTTTTT. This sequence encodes CASSPPSGKTGELFF.

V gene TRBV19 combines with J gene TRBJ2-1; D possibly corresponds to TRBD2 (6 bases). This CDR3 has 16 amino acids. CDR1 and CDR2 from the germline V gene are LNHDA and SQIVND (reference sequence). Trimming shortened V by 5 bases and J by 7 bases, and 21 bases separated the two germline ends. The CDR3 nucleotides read TGTGCCAGTAGTTACGGCCTTTTAGGAGGGTTGAATGAGCAGTTCTTC. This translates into CASSYGLLGGLNEQFF.

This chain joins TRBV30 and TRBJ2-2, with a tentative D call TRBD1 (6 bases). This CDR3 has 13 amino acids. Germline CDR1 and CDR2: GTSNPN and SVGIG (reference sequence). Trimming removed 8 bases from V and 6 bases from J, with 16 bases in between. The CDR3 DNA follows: TGTGCCAGACGGCAGGGGTTGGCCGGGGAGCTGTTTTTT. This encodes CARRQGLAGELFF.

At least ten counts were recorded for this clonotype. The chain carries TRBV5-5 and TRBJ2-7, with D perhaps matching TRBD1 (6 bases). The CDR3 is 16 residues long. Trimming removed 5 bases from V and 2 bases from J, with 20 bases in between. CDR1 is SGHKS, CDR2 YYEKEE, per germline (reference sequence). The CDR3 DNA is TGTGCCAGCAGTCCACCGGGACACCTATCGCCCTACGAGCAGTACTTC. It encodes CASSPPGHLSPYEQYF.

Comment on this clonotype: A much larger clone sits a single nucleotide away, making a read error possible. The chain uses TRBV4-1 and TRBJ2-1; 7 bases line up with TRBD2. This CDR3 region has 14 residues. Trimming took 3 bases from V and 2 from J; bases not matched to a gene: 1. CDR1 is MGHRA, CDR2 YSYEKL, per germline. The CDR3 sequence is CASSHGGTYNEQFF. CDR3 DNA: TGCGCCAGCAGCCACGGGGGGACCTACAATGAGCAGTTCTTC.

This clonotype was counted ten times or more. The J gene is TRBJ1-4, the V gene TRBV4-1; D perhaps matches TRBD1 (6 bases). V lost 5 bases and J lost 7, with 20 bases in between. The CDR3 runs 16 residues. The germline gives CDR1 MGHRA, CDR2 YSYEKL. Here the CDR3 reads CASSKPLGRGFEKLFF. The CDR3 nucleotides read TGCGCCAGCAGCAAACCCCTTGGCAGGGGATTTGAAAAACTGTTTTTT.